This T cell receptor (beta chain) comes out of a study of T cell repertoires in cytomegalovirus infection. The overall study: Selection of CMV epitopes for the study included recently identified HLA-C-restricted and well-studied HLA-B-restricted ones. Public TCR beta signature analysis indicated the presence of both CMV infection and matching HLA type.

CDR1 is SGHNT and CDR2 is YENEEA in the germline V gene. This CDR3 comprises 16 residues. Trimming removed 5 bases from V and 5 bases from J; junction bases left unmatched: 11. General observations from the study: HLA-C-restricted TCR beta clonotypes specific for CMV led the ex vivo response. The cumulative frequency of public TCR beta families distinguished individuals who carried CMV together with the relevant HLA.

As to this clonotype: The antigen remains unidentified.

TCRdb called the reads again in MiXCR, with one record for every CDR3 protein. This sample yields about 310,000 distinct CDR3 sequences, of which roughly 25% are seen a single time; 13% belongs to the top ten. The specimen was cultured PBMCs, collected from culture after CMV antigen stimulation. The V and J genes are TRBV11-3 and TRBJ1-4, with 7 bases lining up with TRBD1. This sequence originates from a human donor in good health (CMV status not recorded). Some clones in this sample may be carry-over from other donors' samples. The CDR3 coding sequence is TGTGCCAGCAGCCCAAGGTTGACAGGGAAAAATGAAAAACTGTTTTTT. It specifies CASSPRLTGKNEKLFF.